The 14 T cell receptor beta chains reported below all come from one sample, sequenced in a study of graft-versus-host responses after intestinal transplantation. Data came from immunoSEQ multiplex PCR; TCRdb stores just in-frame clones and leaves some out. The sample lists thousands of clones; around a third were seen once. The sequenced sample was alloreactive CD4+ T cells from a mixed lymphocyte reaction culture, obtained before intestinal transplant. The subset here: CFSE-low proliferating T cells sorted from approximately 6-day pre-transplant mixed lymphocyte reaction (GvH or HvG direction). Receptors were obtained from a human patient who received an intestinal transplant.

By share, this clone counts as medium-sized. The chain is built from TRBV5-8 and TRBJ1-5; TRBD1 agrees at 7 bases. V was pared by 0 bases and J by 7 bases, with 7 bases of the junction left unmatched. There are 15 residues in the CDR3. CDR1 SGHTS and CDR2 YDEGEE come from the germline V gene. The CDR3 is CASSLGDRVGQPQHF. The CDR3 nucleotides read TGTGCCAGCAGCTTGGGAGACAGGGTGGGCCAGCCCCAGCATTTT.

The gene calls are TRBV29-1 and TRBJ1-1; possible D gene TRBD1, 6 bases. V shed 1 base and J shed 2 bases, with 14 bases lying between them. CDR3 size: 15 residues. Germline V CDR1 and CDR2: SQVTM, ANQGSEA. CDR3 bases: TGCAGCGTTGAAGGACCGGCAGGGGCAAACACTGAAGCTTTCTTT. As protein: CSVEGPAGANTEAFF.

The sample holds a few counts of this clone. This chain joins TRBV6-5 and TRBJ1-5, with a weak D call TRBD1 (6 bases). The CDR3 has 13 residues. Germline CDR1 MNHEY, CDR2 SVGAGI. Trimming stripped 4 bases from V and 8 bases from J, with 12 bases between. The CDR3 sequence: CASSLNRVEPQHF. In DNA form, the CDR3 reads TGTGCCAGCAGTTTAAACAGGGTGGAGCCCCAGCATTTT.

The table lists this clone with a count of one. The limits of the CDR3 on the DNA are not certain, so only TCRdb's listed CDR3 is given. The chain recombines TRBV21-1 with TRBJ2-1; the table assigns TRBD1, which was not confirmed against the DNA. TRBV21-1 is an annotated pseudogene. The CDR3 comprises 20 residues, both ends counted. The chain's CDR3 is CASSKVGQGAFTSAYNEQFF.

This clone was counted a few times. The CDR3 coding sequence is TGTGCCAGCAGACCGTGGGGAGGGGGCACTGAAGCTTTCTTT. The encoded protein is CASRPWGGGTEAFF. V gene TRBV5-6 combines with J gene TRBJ1-1; TRBD1 is a possible D gene (6 bases). Germline lookup yields CDR1 SGHDT and CDR2 YYEEEE. The CDR3 has 14 amino acids. Between the trimmed V and J ends, which lost 5 bases and 4 bases, there was a span of 15 bases.

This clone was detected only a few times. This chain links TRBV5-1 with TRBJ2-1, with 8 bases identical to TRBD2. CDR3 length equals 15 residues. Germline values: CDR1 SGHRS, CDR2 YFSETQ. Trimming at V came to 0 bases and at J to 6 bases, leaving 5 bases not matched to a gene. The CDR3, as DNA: TGCGCCAGCAGCTTGGTGCTAGCGGGCCTCAATGAGCAGTTCTTC. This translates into CASSLVLAGLNEQFF.

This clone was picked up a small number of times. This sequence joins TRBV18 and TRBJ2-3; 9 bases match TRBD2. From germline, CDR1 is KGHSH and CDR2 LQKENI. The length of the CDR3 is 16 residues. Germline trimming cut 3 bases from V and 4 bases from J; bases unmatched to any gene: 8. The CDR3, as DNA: TGTGCCAGCTCACCCTCCCTGGCGGGAGGGGCAGATACGCAGTATTTT. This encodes CASSPSLAGGADTQYF.

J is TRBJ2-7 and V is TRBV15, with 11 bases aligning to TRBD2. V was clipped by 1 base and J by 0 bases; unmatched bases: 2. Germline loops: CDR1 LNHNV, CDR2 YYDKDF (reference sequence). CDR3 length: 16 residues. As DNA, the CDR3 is TGTGCCACCAGCAGAGTTACTAGCGGGAGCTCCTACGAGCAGTACTTC. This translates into CATSRVTSGSSYEQYF. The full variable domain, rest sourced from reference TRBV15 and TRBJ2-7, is DAMVIQNPRYQVTQFGKPVTLSCSQTLNHNVMYWYQQKSSQAPKLLFHYYDKDFNNEADTPDNFQSRRPNTSFCFLDIRSPGLGDTAMYLCATSRVTSGSSYEQYFGPGTRLTVT.

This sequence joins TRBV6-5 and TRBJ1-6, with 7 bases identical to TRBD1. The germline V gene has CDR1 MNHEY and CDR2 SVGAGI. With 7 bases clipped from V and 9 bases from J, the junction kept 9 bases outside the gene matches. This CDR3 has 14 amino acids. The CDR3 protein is CASTQTGSVSPLHF. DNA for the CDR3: TGTGCCAGCACCCAGACAGGGTCTGTTTCACCCCTCCACTTT.

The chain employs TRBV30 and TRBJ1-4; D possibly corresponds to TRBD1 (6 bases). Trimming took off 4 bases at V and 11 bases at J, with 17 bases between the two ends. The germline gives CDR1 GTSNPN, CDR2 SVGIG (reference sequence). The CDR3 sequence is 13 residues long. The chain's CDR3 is CAWKGGLVGKLFF. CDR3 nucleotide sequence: TGTGCCTGGAAGGGGGGGCTGGTTGGGAAACTGTTTTTT.

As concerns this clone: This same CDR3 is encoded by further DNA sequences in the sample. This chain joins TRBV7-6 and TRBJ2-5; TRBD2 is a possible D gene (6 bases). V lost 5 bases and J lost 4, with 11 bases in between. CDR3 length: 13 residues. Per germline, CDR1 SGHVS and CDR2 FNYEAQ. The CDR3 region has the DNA TGTGCCAGCAGCGGAGGGTGGGGAGAGACCCAGTACTTC. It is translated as CASSGGWGETQYF.

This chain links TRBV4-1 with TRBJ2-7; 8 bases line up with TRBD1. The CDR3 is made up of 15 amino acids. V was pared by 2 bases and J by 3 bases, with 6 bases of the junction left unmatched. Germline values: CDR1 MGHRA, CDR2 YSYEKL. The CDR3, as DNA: TGCGCCAGCAGCCAACCCGGACAGGGTCGCTACGAGCAGTACTTC. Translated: CASSQPGQGRYEQYF.

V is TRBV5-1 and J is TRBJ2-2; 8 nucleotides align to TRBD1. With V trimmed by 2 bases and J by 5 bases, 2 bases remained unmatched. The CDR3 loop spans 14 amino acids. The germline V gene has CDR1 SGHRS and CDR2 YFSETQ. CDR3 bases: TGCGCCAGCAGCTTACAGGGGGAGACCGGGGAGCTGTTTTTT. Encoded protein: CASSLQGETGELFF.

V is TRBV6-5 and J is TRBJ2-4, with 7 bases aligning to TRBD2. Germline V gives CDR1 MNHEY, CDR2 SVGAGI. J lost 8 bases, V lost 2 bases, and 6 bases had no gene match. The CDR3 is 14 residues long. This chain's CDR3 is CASSYGSGRDIQYF. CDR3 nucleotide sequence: TGTGCCAGCAGTTACGGCTCGGGGAGGGACATTCAGTACTTC.